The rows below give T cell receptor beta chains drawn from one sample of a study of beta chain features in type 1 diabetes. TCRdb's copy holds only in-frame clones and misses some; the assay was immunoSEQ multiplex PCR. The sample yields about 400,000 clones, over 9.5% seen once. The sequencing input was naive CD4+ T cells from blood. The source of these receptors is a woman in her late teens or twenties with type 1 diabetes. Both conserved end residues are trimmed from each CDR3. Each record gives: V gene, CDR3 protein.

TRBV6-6	ASSVRGYNEQF
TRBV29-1	SVRGWGGMDTEAF
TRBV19	ASSMVGNYEQY
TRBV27	ASSYYGNQPQH
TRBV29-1	SVGADRAWH
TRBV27	ASRTVRTGGIYEQY
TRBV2	ASSGQLNTEAF
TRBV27	ASSRPGNEQF
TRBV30	AWSRAGSRRETQY
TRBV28	ASSSGQGGGYT
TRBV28	ASSFDRGGGYT
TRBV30	AWDEGETQY
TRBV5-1	ASRPGGDNEQF
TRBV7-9	ASSPRTSGTTDTQY
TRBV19	ASTHTQYGYT
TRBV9	ASSVGGIVNSDTQY
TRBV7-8	ASSSSGGGDTEAF
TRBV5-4	ASSFPGLTEAF
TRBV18	ASSPGQGSEKLF
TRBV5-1	ASSHRGSDTQY
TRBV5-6	ASSSGTDNYGYT
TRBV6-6	ASSYPGTGELF
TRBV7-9	ASSLFWQGAWYEQY
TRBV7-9	ASSQAAGQQF
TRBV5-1	ASSFEREWDEQF
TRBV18	ASSPWGAASGANVLT
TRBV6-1	AGGQGAEGANVLT
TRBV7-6	ASSQGQGYRANVLT
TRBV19	ASSMTGVPYEQY
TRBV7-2	ASSPTMGTTVNYGYT
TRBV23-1	ASSPQRGGHQPQH
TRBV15	ATSRDVTGEETQY
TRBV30	AWSTTPSGEQY
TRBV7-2	ASSPTGVLEQF
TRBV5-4	ASSLGGSGDGYT
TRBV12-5	ASGFNNEQF
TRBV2	ASSSLQETQY
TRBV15	ATTLRGGANTGELF
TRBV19	ASRTSGGPGELF
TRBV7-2	ASSSPRGGSYEQY
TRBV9	ATNPGTEETQY
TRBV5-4	ASSLRGGRETQY
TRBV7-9	ASSLVSGLFNEQF
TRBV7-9	ASSSQGGNQPQH
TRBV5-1	ASSPYTVDEQF
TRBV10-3	AISERSGETQY
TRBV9	ASSPRTSGGTDTQY
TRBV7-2	ASSPSQGETQY
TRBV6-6	ASRTTGDGSPLH
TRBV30	AWSVTSPDTQY
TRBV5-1	ASTSRVPDTQY
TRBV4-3	ASSRDRQETQY
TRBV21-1	ASRIDLIEAF
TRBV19	ASRPRWHSPLH
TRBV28	ASRPRDSEAF